This T cell receptor (beta chain) was documented in a study of blood T cell repertoires in COVID-19. Study overall: Specimens from acute and convalescent COVID-19 originated in the United States, Italy and Spain. The analysed material was cDNA or gDNA that came from T cells, B-cell-depleted T cells, or PBMCs.

Trimming removed 0 bases from V and 0 bases from J; junction bases left unmatched: 9. Germline V gene sequence: CDR1 LGHDT, CDR2 YNNKEL (reference sequence). The CDR3 covers 19 residues. In the study's own analysis: From reference gene primer amplification, estimates of nucleated cell counts were derived. Assay: immunoSEQ multiplex PCR; the TCRdb copy retains only in-frame clones and omits some. V and J calls plus clone size are reproduced from that table; the DNA served to infer D and trimming. Among about 94,000 clones listed, roughly four fifths were seen once. V gene TRBV3-1 (or the pseudogene TRBV3-2) combines with J gene TRBJ2-7; 12 bases match TRBD2. The source of this sequence is a man aged 60 to 75 with acute or convalescent COVID-19. Sequenced input: peripheral blood. Here the CDR3 reads CASSQDLASGGAGSYEQYF. The CDR3 DNA sequence: TGTGCCAGCAGCCAAGATCTGGCTAGCGGGGGGGCCGGCTCCTACGAGCAGTACTTC.